One TCR beta chain is described in this entry. Its antigen is unknown. These data come from a study of OX40 agonist ivuxolimab in advanced cancers. Across the study: In this trial design, patients received ivuxolimab intravenously at 0.01 to 10 mg/kg every 2 weeks. Dose-escalation patients had hepatocellular carcinoma, melanoma, renal cell or head and neck cancer. Study findings and constraints: Clonal expansion was seen in CD4+ and CD8+ blood T cells by week 6 at 0.1 to 3.0 mg/kg.

Blood sampling was done at baseline, cycle 4 day 1, and cycle 7 day 1. Germline CDR1 reads SGHAT; CDR2 reads FQNNGV. The CDR3 sequence is 18 residues long. V was cut by 1 base and J by 0 bases, with 13 bases left in between. Profiling relied on immunoSEQ multiplex PCR, and the TCRdb table lists in-frame clones only, not all of them. Among about 70,000 clones listed, about 94% were seen once. Source: CD4+ or CD8+ T cells sorted from blood, taken in a trial of the OX40 agonist ivuxolimab. The genes are TRBV11-2 and TRBJ2-6; possibly TRBD1 for D (6 bases). The clonotype was recovered from an adult with an advanced solid tumor such as melanoma, head and neck, liver or kidney cancer. DNA of the CDR3: TGTGCCAGCAGCTTAGCAGGACAGACAACCTCTGGGGCCAACGTCCTGACTTTC. Amino acids: CASSLAGQTTSGANVLTF.